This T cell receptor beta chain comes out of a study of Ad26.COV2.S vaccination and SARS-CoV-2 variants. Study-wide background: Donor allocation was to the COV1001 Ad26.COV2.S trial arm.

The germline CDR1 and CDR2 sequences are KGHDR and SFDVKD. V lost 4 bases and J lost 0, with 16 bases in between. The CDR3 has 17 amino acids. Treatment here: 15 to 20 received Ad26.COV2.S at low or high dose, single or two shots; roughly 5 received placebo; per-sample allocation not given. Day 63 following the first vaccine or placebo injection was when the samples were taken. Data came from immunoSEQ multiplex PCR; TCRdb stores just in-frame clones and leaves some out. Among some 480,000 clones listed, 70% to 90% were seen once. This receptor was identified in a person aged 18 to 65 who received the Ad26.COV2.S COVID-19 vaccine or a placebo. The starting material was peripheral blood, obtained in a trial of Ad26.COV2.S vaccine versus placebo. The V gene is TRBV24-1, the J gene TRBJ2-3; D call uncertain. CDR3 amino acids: CATSDFTRAASTDTQYF. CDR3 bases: TGTGCCACCAGTGACTTCACACGGGCGGCCAGCACAGATACGCAGTATTTT.